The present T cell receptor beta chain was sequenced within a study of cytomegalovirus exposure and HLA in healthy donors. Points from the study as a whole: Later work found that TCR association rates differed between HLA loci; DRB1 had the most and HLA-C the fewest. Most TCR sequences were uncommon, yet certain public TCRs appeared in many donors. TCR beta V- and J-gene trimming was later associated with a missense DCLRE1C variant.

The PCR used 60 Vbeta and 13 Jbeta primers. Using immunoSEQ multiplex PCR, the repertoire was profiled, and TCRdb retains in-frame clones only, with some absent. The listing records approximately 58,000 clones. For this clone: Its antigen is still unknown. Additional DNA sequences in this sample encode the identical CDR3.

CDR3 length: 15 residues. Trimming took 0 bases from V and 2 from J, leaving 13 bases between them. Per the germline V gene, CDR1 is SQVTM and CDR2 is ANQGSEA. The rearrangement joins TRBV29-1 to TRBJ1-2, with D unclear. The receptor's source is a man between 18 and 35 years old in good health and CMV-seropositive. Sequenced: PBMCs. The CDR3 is CSVEDWERSNYGYTF. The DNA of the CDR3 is TGCAGCGTTGAAGATTGGGAGAGATCAAACTATGGCTACACCTTC.